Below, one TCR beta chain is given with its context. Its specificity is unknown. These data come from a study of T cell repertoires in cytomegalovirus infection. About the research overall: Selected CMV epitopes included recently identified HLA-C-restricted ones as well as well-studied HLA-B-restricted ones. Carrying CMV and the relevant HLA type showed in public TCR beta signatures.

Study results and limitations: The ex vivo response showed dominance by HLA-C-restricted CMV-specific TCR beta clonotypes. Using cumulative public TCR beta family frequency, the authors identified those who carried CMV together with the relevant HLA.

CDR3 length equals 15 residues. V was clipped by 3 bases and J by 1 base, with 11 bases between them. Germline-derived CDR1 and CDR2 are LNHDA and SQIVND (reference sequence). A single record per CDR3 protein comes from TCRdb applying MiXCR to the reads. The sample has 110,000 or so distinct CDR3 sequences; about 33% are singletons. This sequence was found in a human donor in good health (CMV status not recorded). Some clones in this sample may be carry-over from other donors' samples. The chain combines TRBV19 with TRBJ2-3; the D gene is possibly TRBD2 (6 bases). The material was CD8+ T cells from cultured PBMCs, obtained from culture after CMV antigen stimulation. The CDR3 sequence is CASSMTSSRTDTQYF. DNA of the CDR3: TGTGCCAGTAGTATGACTAGTTCTCGCACAGATACGCAGTATTTT.